A single TCR beta chain is shown here with its context. This specimen includes other DNA sequences encoding the same CDR3. The assay was immunoSEQ multiplex PCR, and TCRdb's table has in-frame clones only and misses some. The sample records 200,000 to 250,000 clones, approximately 80% being singletons. The record originates from a study of blood T cell repertoires in COVID-19. V was shortened by 6 bases and J by 4 bases, with 10 bases between the two germline ends. Germline CDR1 LGHDT, CDR2 YNNKEL (reference sequence). The CDR3 is 13 residues long. Clinical histories supplied by participants themselves formed the basis of cohort assignment.

This TCR came from a man in his forties who had recovered from COVID-19. The sequenced sample was PBMCs or T cells enriched from blood (not recorded which). The gene calls are TRBV3-1 (or the pseudogene TRBV3-2) and TRBJ1-5, with a weak D call TRBD1 (6 bases). This CDR3 reads CASSLQGNQPQHF. CDR3 bases: TGTGCCAGCAGTCTACAGGGTAATCAGCCCCAGCATTTT.